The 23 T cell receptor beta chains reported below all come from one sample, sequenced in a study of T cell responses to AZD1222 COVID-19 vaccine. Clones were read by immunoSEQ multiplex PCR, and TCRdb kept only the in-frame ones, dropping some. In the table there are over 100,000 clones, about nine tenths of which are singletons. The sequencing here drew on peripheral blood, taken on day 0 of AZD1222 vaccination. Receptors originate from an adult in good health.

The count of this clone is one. For the CDR3, the DNA is TGTGCCAGCATGGGGGCAGACTATGGCTACACCTTC. Its protein is CASMGADYGYTF. The chain employs TRBV28 and TRBJ1-2, with a tentative D call TRBD1 (6 bases). The CDR3 is made up of 12 amino acids. V lost 7 bases and J lost 3, with 9 bases in between. Germline assignment: CDR1 MDHEN and CDR2 SYDVKM.

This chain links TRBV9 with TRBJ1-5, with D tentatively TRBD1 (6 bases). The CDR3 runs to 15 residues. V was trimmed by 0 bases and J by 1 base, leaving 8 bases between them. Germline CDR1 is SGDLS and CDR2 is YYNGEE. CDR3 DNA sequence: TGTGCCAGCAGCGTAGCAGGGGACAGCAATCAGCCCCAGCATTTT. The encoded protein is CASSVAGDSNQPQHF.

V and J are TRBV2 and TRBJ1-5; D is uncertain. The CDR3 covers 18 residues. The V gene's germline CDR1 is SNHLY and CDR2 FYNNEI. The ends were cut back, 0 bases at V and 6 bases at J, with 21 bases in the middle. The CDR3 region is CASSEAEAAQRLSQPQHF. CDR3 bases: TGTGCCAGCAGTGAAGCGGAAGCGGCTCAAAGGCTAAGTCAGCCCCAGCATTTT.

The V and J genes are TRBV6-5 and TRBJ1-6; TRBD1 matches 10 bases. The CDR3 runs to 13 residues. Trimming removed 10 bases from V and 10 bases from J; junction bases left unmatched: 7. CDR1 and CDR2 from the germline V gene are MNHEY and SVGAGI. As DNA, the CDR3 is TGTGCCACGGGGGACAGGGGAGAATCACCCCTCCACTTT. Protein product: CATGDRGESPLHF.

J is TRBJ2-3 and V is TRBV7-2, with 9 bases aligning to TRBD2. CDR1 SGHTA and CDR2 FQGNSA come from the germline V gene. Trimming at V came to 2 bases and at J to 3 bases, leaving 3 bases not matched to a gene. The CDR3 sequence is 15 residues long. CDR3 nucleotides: TGTGCCAGCAGCTTACAACTAGCGGGTACAGATACGCAGTATTTT. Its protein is CASSLQLAGTDTQYF.

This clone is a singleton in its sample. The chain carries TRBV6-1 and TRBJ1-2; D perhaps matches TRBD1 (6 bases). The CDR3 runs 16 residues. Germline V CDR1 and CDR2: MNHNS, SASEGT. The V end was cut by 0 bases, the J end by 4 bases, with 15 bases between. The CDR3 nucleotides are TGTGCCAGCAGTGAAGCATACAGGGTTCAGAGCTATGGCTACACCTTC. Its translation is CASSEAYRVQSYGYTF.

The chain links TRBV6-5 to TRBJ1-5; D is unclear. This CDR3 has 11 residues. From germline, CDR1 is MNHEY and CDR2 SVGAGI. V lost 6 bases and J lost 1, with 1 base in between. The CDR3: CASSSNQPQHF. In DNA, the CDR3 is TGTGCCAGCAGCAGCAATCAGCCCCAGCATTTT.

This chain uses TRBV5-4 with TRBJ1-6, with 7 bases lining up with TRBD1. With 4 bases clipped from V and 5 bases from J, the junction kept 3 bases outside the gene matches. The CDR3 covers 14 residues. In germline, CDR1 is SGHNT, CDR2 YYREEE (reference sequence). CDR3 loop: CASSPDRHNSPLHF. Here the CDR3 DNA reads TGTGCCAGCAGCCCGGACAGGCATAATTCACCCCTCCACTTT.

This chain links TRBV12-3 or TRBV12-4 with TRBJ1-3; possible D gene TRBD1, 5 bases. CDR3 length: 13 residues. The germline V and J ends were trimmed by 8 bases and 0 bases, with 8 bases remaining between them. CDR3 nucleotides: TGTGCCAGCCACAGGAACTCTGGAAACACCATATATTTT. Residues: CASHRNSGNTIYF.

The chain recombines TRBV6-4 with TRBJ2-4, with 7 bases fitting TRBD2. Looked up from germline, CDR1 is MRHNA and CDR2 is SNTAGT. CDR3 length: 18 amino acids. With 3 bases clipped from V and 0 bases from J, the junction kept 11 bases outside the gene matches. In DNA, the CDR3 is TGTGCCAGCAGTGAAAGGCTAGCGGACCTGCTAGCCAAAAACATTCAGTACTTC. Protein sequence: CASSERLADLLAKNIQYF.

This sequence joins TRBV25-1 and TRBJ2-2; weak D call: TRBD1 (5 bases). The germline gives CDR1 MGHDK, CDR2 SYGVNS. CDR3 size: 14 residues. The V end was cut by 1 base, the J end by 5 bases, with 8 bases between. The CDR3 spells CASSESAGTGELFF. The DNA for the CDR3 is TGTGCCAGCAGTGAATCCGCAGGGACCGGGGAGCTGTTTTTT. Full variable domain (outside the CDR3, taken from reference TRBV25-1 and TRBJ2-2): EADIYQTPRYLVIGTGKKITLECSQTMGHDKMYWYQQDPGMELHLIHYSYGVNSTEKGDLSSESTVSRIRTEHFPLTLESARPSHTSQYLCASSESAGTGELFFGEGSRLTVL.

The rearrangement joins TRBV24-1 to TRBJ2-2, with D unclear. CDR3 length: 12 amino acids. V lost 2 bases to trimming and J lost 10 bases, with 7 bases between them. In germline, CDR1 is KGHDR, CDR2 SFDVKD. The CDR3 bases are TGTGCCACCAGTGATTCAGACGCGGAGCTGTTTTTT. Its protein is CATSDSDAELFF.

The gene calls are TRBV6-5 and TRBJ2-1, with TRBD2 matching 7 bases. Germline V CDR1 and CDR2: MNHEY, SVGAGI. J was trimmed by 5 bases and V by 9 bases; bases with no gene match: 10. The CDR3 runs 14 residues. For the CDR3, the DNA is TGTGCCAGTTCGAACCGGGACTACCACAATGAGCAGTTCTTC. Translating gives CASSNRDYHNEQFF.

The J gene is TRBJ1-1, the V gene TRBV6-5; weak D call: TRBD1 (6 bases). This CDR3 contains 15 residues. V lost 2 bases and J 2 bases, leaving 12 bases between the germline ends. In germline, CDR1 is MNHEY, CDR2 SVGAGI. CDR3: CASSYPRGGNTEAFF. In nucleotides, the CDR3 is TGTGCCAGCAGTTACCCCCGGGGGGGCAACACTGAAGCTTTCTTT.

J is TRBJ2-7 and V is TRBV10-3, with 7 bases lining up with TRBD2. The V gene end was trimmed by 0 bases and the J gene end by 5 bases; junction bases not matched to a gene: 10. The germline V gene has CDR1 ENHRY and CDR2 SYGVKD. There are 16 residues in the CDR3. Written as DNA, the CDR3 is TGTGCCATCAGTGAGTCCCGGGGAGGGTCCCTTAACGAGCAGTACTTC. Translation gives CAISESRGGSLNEQYF.

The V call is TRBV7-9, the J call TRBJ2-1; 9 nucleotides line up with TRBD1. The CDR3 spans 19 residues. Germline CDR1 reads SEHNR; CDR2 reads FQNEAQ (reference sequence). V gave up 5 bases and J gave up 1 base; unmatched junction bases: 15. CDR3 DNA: TGTGCCAGCAGCGAAAGGGCATGGGGACAGGGAAGGTCCTACAATGAGCAGTTCTTC. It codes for CASSERAWGQGRSYNEQFF.

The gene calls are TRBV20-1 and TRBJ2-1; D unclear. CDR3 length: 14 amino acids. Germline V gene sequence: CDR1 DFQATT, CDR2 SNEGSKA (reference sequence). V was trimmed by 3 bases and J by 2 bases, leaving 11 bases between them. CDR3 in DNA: TGCAGTGCTAGTACCAGGCTAGCCTACAATGAGCAGTTCTTC. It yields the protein CSASTRLAYNEQFF.

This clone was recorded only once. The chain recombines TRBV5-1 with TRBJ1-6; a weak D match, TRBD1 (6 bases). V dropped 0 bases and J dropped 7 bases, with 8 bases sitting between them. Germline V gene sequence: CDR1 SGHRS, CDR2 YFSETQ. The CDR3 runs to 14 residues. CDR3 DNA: TGCGCCAGCAGCTTGGAGGGGGTCAATTCACCCCTCCACTTT. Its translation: CASSLEGVNSPLHF.

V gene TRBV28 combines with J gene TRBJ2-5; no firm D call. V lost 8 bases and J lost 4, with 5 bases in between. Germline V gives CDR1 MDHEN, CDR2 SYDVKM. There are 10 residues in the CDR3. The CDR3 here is CASGRETQYF. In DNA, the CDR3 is TGTGCCAGCGGACGAGAGACCCAGTACTTC.

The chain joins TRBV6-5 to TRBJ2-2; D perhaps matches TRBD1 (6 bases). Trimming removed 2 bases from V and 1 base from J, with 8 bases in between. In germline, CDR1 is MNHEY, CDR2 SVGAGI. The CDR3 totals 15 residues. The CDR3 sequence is CASSYRDKNTGELFF. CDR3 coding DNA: TGTGCCAGCAGTTACCGGGACAAGAACACCGGGGAGCTGTTTTTT.

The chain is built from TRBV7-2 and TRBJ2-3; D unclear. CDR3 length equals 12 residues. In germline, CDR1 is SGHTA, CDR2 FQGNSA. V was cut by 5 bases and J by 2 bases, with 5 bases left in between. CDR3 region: CASSRDTDTQYF. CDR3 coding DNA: TGTGCCAGCAGCCGAGACACAGATACGCAGTATTTT.

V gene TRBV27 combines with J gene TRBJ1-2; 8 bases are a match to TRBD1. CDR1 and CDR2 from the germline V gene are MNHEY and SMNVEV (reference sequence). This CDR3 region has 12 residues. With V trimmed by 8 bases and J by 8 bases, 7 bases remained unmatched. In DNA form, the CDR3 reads TGTGCCAGCTCAAGGACAGGGAAAGGCTACACCTTC. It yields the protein CASSRTGKGYTF.

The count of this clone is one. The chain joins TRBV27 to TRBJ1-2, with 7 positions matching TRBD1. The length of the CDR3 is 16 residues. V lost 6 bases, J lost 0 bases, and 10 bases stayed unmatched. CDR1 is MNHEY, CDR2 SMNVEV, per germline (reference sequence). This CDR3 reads CASRVPGQLANYGYTF. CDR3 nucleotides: TGTGCCAGCAGAGTCCCGGGACAGCTAGCTAACTATGGCTACACCTTC.